Listed here are 19 T cell receptor beta chains from one sample, sequenced in a study of cytomegalovirus exposure and HLA in healthy donors. Here immunoSEQ multiplex PCR was the method, and the copy in TCRdb shows in-frame clones only, minus some. The sample records 80,000 to 90,000 clones, around 96% being singletons. The sample comprised PBMCs. The receptors come from a man aged 18 to 30 in good health and CMV-seronegative.

CDR3 residues: CASSPRTGPGNTIYF. The DNA of the CDR3 is TGTGCCAGCAGTCCACGGACAGGGCCGGGAAACACCATATATTTT. The chain recombines TRBV27 with TRBJ1-3; TRBD1 agrees at 8 bases. The CDR3 is 15 amino acids. Germline values: CDR1 MNHEY, CDR2 SMNVEV (reference sequence). The trim removed 5 bases at V and 4 bases at J, leaving 7 bases unmatched.

The chain links TRBV19 to TRBJ2-3, with no clear D. V gave up 1 base and J gave up 0 bases, with 8 bases separating them. The germline V gene has CDR1 LNHDA and CDR2 SQIVND (reference sequence). This CDR3 contains 15 residues. CDR3 residues: CASSIVGDSTDTQYF. DNA for the CDR3: TGTGCCAGTAGTATAGTGGGCGACAGCACAGATACGCAGTATTTT. The whole variable domain, filled in from reference TRBV19 and TRBJ2-3, reads DGGITQSPKYLFRKEGQNVTLSCEQNLNHDAMYWYRQDPGQGLRLIYYSQIVNDFQKGDIAEGYSVSREKKESFPLTVTSAQKNPTAFYLCASSIVGDSTDTQYFGPGTRLTVL.

The chain combines TRBV15 with TRBJ2-7; D remains ambiguous. This CDR3 region has 13 residues. CDR1 is LNHNV and CDR2 is YYDKDF in the germline V gene (reference sequence). V lost 0 bases, J lost 4 bases, and 7 bases lay in between. CDR3 nucleotide sequence: TGTGCCACCAGCAGAGATTCAGGTTACGAGCAGTACGTC. This sequence encodes CATSRDSGYEQYV.

This chain links TRBV27 with TRBJ2-1; the D is unclear. This CDR3 has 13 residues. The germline V gene has CDR1 MNHEY and CDR2 SMNVEV (reference sequence). Trimming cost V 3 bases and J 1 base, with 4 bases left between them. DNA for the CDR3: TGTGCCAGCAGTTTCCAATCCTACAATGAGCAGTTCTTC. This sequence encodes CASSFQSYNEQFF.

The CDR3 nucleotides read TGTGCCCTGGACGTAGGGAGAACTATGGAAGGCTACACCTTC. It codes for CALDVGRTMEGYTF. The chain links TRBV30 to TRBJ1-2, with D unclear. V lost 8 bases and J 8 bases, leaving 24 bases between the germline ends. This CDR3 is 14 amino acids long. Germline CDR1 GTSNPN, CDR2 SVGIG (reference sequence). Combining the CDR3 with reference TRBV30 and TRBJ1-2 gives the whole variable domain SQTIHQWPATLVQPVGSPLSLECTVEGTSNPNLYWYRQAAGRGLQLLFYSVGIGQISSEVPQNLSASRPQDRQFILSSKKLLLSDSGFYLCALDVGRTMEGYTFGSGTRLTVV.

This chain joins TRBV25-1 and TRBJ2-3; a possible D gene is TRBD2 (6 bases). Germline V gives CDR1 MGHDK, CDR2 SYGVNS. Trimming stripped 3 bases from V and 3 bases from J, with 13 bases between. This CDR3 is built from 15 residues. The CDR3 region has the DNA TGTGCCAGCAGTGAGGTCGGGAGTATTACAGATACGCAGTATTTT. Translated: CASSEVGSITDTQYF.

The chain is built from TRBV7-9 and TRBJ1-5, with D maybe TRBD1 (5 bases). This CDR3 is 14 amino acids long. Germline V gene sequence: CDR1 SEHNR, CDR2 FQNEAQ (reference sequence). Trimming removed 5 bases from V and 2 bases from J, with 10 bases in between. As DNA, the CDR3 is TGTGCCAGCAGCAGCGGGGGGGGCAATCAGCCCCAGCATTTT. Protein: CASSSGGGNQPQHF.

As concerns this clone: Without the conserved terminal phenylalanine or tryptophan, this CDR3 likely stems from a read error. The DNA is omitted, as the CDR3 cannot be located on it reliably, and the CDR3 follows TCRdb's listing. V usage is TRBV21-1 and J usage is TRBJ1-1; TRBD1 is taken as the D call from the table, unchecked against the DNA. TRBV21-1 is annotated as a pseudogene. The CDR3 has 11 residues if both end residues are counted. The CDR3 sequence is CASSKNPTGQL.

The chain links TRBV27 to TRBJ2-1; TRBD1 matches 9 bases. The CDR3 is 15 amino acids. V lost 6 bases, J lost 6 bases, and 9 bases stayed unmatched. Per germline, CDR1 MNHEY and CDR2 SMNVEV (reference sequence). The CDR3 reads CASSRGQGLSNEQFF. DNA for the CDR3: TGTGCCAGCAGCCGTGGACAGGGGCTCTCCAATGAGCAGTTCTTC.

The chain uses TRBV9 and TRBJ2-1; 8 nucleotides agree with TRBD2. This CDR3 is built from 15 residues. Germline loops: CDR1 SGDLS, CDR2 YYNGEE. Trimming cost V 2 bases and J 4 bases; bases outside gene matches: 5. CDR3 amino acids: CASSVGRARYNEQFF. The CDR3, as DNA: TGTGCCAGCAGCGTCGGGAGGGCCAGATACAATGAGCAGTTCTTC. The full variable domain, in which reference TRBV9 and TRBJ2-1 provide the parts outside the CDR3, is DSGVTQTPKHLITATGQRVTLRCSPRSGDLSVYWYQQSLDQGLQFLIQYYNGEERAKGNILERFSAQQFPDLHSELNLSSLELGDSALYFCASSVGRARYNEQFFGPGTRLTVL.

This clone was seen only once. The CDR3 DNA follows: TGTGCCAGCAGCTTATGGTCTAGCGGCATCTACGAGCAGTACGTC. Its translation: CASSLWSSGIYEQYV. The chain links TRBV7-2 to TRBJ2-7, with 7 bases matching TRBD2. There are 15 residues in the CDR3. Germline CDR1 SGHTA, CDR2 FQGNSA. Trimming cost V 2 bases and J 3 bases; bases outside gene matches: 7.

The chain has TRBV4-1 and TRBJ1-1, with D perhaps matching TRBD1 (5 bases). The germline V and J ends were trimmed by 1 base and 0 bases, with 12 bases remaining between them. The CDR3 runs 16 residues. Germline CDR1 and CDR2: MGHRA and YSYEKL. In nucleotides, the CDR3 is TGCGCCAGCAGCCAAGGTGGAGGGGCGATGAACACTGAAGCTTTCTTT. It codes for CASSQGGGAMNTEAFF.

The chain combines TRBV6-5 with TRBJ2-7; D possibly corresponds to TRBD2 (5 bases). The CDR3 contains 15 residues. Deletions cut 6 bases from V and 3 bases from J, with 18 bases between. Per the germline V gene, CDR1 is MNHEY and CDR2 is SVGAGI. For the CDR3, the DNA is TGTGCCAGCAGCTATACCCGGAGGTCCCACTACGAGCAGTACTTC. It specifies CASSYTRRSHYEQYF.

This clone was counted once. This chain links TRBV7-9 with TRBJ1-1, with 7 nucleotides matching TRBD1. Germline loops: CDR1 SEHNR, CDR2 FQNEAQ (reference sequence). This CDR3 is 14 amino acids long. Trimming removed 5 bases from V and 1 base from J; junction bases left unmatched: 4. This chain's CDR3 is CASSAGGSNTEAFF. CDR3 sequence (DNA): TGTGCCAGCAGCGCAGGGGGATCGAACACTGAAGCTTTCTTT.

The V call is TRBV13, the J call TRBJ1-5, with D perhaps matching TRBD1 (6 bases). V gave up 0 bases and J gave up 1 base, with 22 bases separating them. The V gene's germline CDR1 is PRHDT and CDR2 FYEKMQ (reference sequence). This CDR3 spans 20 amino acids. CDR3 coding DNA: TGTGCCAGCAGCTTAGGAAGGACAGCGAAGGGGTACTTAAGCAATCAGCCCCAGCATTTT. Its translation is CASSLGRTAKGYLSNQPQHF.

This sequence joins TRBV19 and TRBJ1-4; D is ambiguous. V was clipped by 4 bases and J by 7 bases, with 10 bases between them. The CDR3 contains 13 residues. Germline V gene sequence: CDR1 LNHDA, CDR2 SQIVND (reference sequence). The CDR3 loop is CASSSGRGEKLFF. DNA for the CDR3: TGTGCCAGTAGTAGCGGGCGCGGTGAAAAACTGTTTTTT. Combining the CDR3 with reference TRBV19 and TRBJ1-4 gives the whole variable domain DGGITQSPKYLFRKEGQNVTLSCEQNLNHDAMYWYRQDPGQGLRLIYYSQIVNDFQKGDIAEGYSVSREKKESFPLTVTSAQKNPTAFYLCASSSGRGEKLFFGSGTQLSVL.

This sequence joins TRBV19 and TRBJ1-5; the match to TRBD1 covers 10 bases. Losses at the gene ends were 9 bases for V and 5 bases for J; bases not matched to a gene: 16. The CDR3 contains 17 residues. Germline V lookup: CDR1 LNHDA, CDR2 SQIVND (reference sequence). This CDR3 reads CASEEGQGNFWYQPQHF. DNA for the CDR3: TGTGCCAGCGAAGAGGGACAGGGGAATTTTTGGTATCAGCCCCAGCATTTT.

V gene TRBV29-1 combines with J gene TRBJ2-2; possibly TRBD1 for D (6 bases). The CDR3 length is 15 residues. Germline-derived CDR1 and CDR2 are SQVTM and ANQGSEA. The germline V and J ends were trimmed by 1 base and 1 base, with 10 bases remaining between them. CDR3 DNA sequence: TGCAGCGTTGAAGGAGGGGGACAGAACACCGGGGAGCTGTTTTTT. Its protein is CSVEGGGQNTGELFF.

This clone is a singleton in its sample. V is TRBV5-1 and J is TRBJ2-5, with TRBD2 as a possible D gene (6 bases). The CDR3 totals 16 residues. Germline CDR1 is SGHRS and CDR2 is YFSETQ. Trimming removed 4 bases from V and 0 bases from J, with 16 bases in between. As DNA, the CDR3 is TGCGCCAGCAGCCCGAGTAAGGTAGCGGACCAAGAGACCCAGTACTTC. This encodes CASSPSKVADQETQYF.